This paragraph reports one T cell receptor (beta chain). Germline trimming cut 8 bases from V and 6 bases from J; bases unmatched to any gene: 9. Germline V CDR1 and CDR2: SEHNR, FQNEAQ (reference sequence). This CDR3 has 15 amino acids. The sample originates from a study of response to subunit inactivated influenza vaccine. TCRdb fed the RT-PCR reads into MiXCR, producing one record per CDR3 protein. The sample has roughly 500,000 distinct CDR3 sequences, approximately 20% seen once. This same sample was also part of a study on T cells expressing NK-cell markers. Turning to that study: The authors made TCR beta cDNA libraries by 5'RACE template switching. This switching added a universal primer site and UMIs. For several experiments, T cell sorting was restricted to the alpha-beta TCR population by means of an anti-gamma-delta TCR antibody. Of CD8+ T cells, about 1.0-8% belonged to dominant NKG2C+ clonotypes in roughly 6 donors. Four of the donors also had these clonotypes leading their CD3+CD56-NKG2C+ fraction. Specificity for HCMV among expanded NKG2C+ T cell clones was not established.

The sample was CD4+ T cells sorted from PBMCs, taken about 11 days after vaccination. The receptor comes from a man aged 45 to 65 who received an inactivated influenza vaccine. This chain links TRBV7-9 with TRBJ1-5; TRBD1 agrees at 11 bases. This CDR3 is CASSHGQGAFQPQHF. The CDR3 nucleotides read TGTGCCAGCTCCCACGGACAGGGGGCTTTTCAGCCCCAGCATTTT.